This TCR beta chain was found in a study of cytomegalovirus exposure and HLA in healthy donors. About the study: Tens of millions of unique TCRs from HLA-typed donors were held in an early release of data.

General study points: Most of the CMV-associated TCR beta chains (in a later analysis) appeared to be HLA-restricted. TCR beta V- and J-gene trimming was later associated with a missense DCLRE1C variant. A few of the chains that were CMV-associated were confirmed in vitro to be specific for CMV antigens.

From germline, CDR1 is SGHVS and CDR2 FQNEAQ. V dropped 5 bases and J dropped 8 bases, with 6 bases sitting between them. The CDR3 is 11 amino acids. As to this clone: Its specificity is unknown.

The PCR employed 60 Vbeta primers together with 13 Jbeta primers. Assay used: immunoSEQ multiplex PCR; TCRdb lists only in-frame clones, some missing. This sample has roughly 110,000 clones, with under 85% found just once. J is TRBJ1-4 and V is TRBV7-8; D not certain. This clonotype originated in a young man in good health and CMV-seropositive. Sequenced material: PBMCs. CDR3 in amino acids: CASSLTEKLFF. Written as DNA, the CDR3 is TGTGCCAGCAGCCTGACAGAAAAACTGTTTTTT.